The following is a T cell receptor beta chain sequence with its context. This clonotype was observed a handful of times. There is no known antigen for this receptor. Base qualities are not provided; no much larger clone lies one nucleotide away. Library method: 5' RACE. Instrument on record: NextSeq 500. To correct for sequencing error and PCR bias, the TCR library protocol tagged individual cDNA molecules with unique molecular identifiers. TCR alpha and beta chains were both sequenced, and the abundances of alpha and beta sequences in each sample were closely correlated with each other. As for the original processing: Decombinator V4 was used to perform V gene, J gene and CDR3 annotation of TCR sequences. TCRs were defined as expanded if a significant change between any two time points was detected under a Poisson model with p below 0.0001. Abundances of TCRs were expressed as counts per million after normalisation to the total number of TCRs sequenced in each sample. MAIT TCRs were defined by TRAV1-2 paired with TRAJ12, TRAJ20 or TRAJ33, and iNKT TCRs by TRAV10 paired with TRAJ18. A search of VDJdb, accessed on 1 November 2021, was run for TCRs annotated to CMV, EBV and SARS-CoV-2, with TCRs annotated for multiple antigens excluded. TCRdb redid the processing of the public reads, applying fastp at Q25 and MiXCR, and retained in-frame beta chains. CDR3 protein duplicates are merged, each entry listing the most common genes and DNA. TCRdb, not the original authors, processed these V and J calls. For this sample the table gives some 64,000 distinct CDR3 sequences, of which 10% were detected only once. Roughly a sixth of the sample comes from the top ten.

These data originate in a study of early T cells in non-severe SARS-CoV-2 infection (dated by TCRdb to the early 2020s). Study-level background: Bulk RNA from unsorted whole blood was used for TCR sequencing, so alpha and beta chains could not be paired. What the research found in general, with its limitations: VDJdb matching was skewed toward anti-spike CD8 responses, so virus-specific expansions were likely underestimated and private and CD4 specificities were missed.

This was a case-control study nested in a cohort of healthcare workers in London, UK, who had nasopharyngeal swab PCR tests and blood samples taken every week. Healthcare workers were recruited during the week of the UK lockdown, between 23 and 31 March 2020, and followed weekly for up to about 16 weeks. The CDR3 starts with the cysteine, ends with the phenylalanine, and has 15 residues. Only the CDR3 DNA is retained, 45 bases long and in frame from the first base. Reading the germline V gene gives CDR1 SGDLS and CDR2 YYNGEE. V is trimmed back by 3 bases and J by 5 bases, and the junction contains 7 bases that no gene match accounts for.

The rearrangement joined TRBV9 to TRBJ1-4, and 7 junctional nucleotides match TRBD1. The TCR sequence derives from an adult who was a healthcare worker with PCR-confirmed SARS-CoV-2 infection or an uninfected control (not recorded which). The source material was whole blood, sampled at baseline. The DNA sequence follows: TGTGCCAGCAGCGGACGGGACAGTTGGAATGAAAAACTGTTTTTT. Translated, it reads CASSGRDSWNEKLFF.